This TCR beta chain comes out of a study of Ad26.COV2.S vaccination and SARS-CoV-2 variants. Sequenced by immunoSEQ multiplex PCR; TCRdb stores in-frame clones only, minus some. The table has about 400,000 clones, about 91% seen once. The CDR3 covers 13 residues. The germline gives CDR1 SGHDT, CDR2 YYEEEE. Trimming stripped 5 bases from V and 3 bases from J, with 11 bases between. The treatment was: some 20 received Ad26.COV2.S at low or high dose, single or two shots; about 5 received placebo; per-sample allocation not given. After the first vaccine or placebo injection, samples were drawn on day 63.

This receptor was taken from a person aged 18-65 years who received the Ad26.COV2.S COVID-19 vaccine or a placebo. The genes are TRBV5-6 and TRBJ1-1; TRBD1 might be the D (5 bases). The sequences come from peripheral blood, collected in a trial of Ad26.COV2.S vaccine versus placebo. CDR3 in amino acids: CASRGLGHTEAFF. DNA of the CDR3: TGTGCCAGCAGGGGACTGGGGCACACTGAAGCTTTCTTT.